Below are 28 T cell receptor beta chains sequenced from a single sample in a study of healthy donors' naive CD4 and CD8 T cells. Each TCR library used roughly 0.45 ug of total RNA and a linear amplification protocol. TCRdb passed the reads through MiXCR, listing each CDR3 protein once. The sample has 150,000 to 200,000 distinct CDR3 sequences; around three quarters are singletons. The sequencing input was naive CD4+ and CD8+ T cells sorted from blood, pooled from several donors. These receptor sequences come from a pool of human donors in good health; the sample pools cells from several healthy donors.

The J gene is TRBJ2-7, the V gene TRBV20-1, with 10 bases fitting TRBD2. The germline gives CDR1 DFQATT, CDR2 SNEGSKA (reference sequence). CDR3 length: 14 amino acids. V dropped 3 bases and J dropped 3; count of bases not matched to a gene: 5. The CDR3 region is CSASGPSGGYEQYF. The CDR3 DNA reads as TGCAGTGCTAGCGGGCCTAGCGGGGGCTACGAGCAGTACTTC.

This clonotype came up a few times. The V gene is TRBV6-1, the J gene TRBJ2-5; D gene ambiguous. This CDR3 has 14 amino acids. Trimming removed 0 bases at V and 4 bases at J, with 9 bases between. The germline gives CDR1 MNHNS, CDR2 SASEGT. The CDR3 DNA reads TGTGCCAGCAGTGAAGCGGCCGACCGAGAGACCCAGTACTTC. Translation gives CASSEAADRETQYF.

This chain uses TRBV29-1 with TRBJ2-3, with D tentatively TRBD1 (7 bases). Germline V gene sequence: CDR1 SQVTM, CDR2 ANQGSEA. V shed 6 bases and J shed 0 bases, with 13 bases lying between them. The CDR3 has 14 amino acids. CDR3 protein: CSVVTGTSTDTQYF. Written as DNA, the CDR3 is TGCAGCGTGGTGACAGGGACTAGCACAGATACGCAGTATTTT.

The CDR3, as DNA: TGCAGTGCCACCGATAAGTTCTTC. Its protein is CSATDKFF. The rearrangement links TRBV20-1 to TRBJ2-1, with D unclear. The CDR3 is 8 residues long. CDR1 is DFQATT and CDR2 is SNEGSKA in the germline V gene (reference sequence). Deletions cut 6 bases from V and 14 bases from J, with 8 bases between.

This chain uses TRBV28 with TRBJ2-3; the match to TRBD2 covers 10 bases. Losses at the gene ends were 4 bases for V and 1 base for J; bases not matched to a gene: 5. The CDR3 is made up of 16 amino acids. Germline values: CDR1 MDHEN, CDR2 SYDVKM. The CDR3 DNA reads as TGTGCCAGCAGTTCGCTAGCGGGGGAAGGCACAGATACGCAGTATTTT. Translation: CASSSLAGEGTDTQYF.

This chain connects TRBV20-1 to TRBJ2-7; 8 nucleotides align to TRBD1. Germline trimming cut 6 bases from V and 2 bases from J; bases unmatched to any gene: 9. This CDR3 has 14 amino acids. Germline V gene sequence: CDR1 DFQATT, CDR2 SNEGSKA (reference sequence). The CDR3 protein is CSAQDRGQTYEQYF. The CDR3 bases are TGCAGTGCCCAAGACAGGGGTCAAACCTACGAGCAGTACTTC.

This clonotype appeared once. CDR3 nucleotides: TGTGCCAGTACATTAACTCCCTGGACTCCCGAATTCTCCTACAATGAGCAGTTCTTC. Amino acids: CASTLTPWTPEFSYNEQFF. The chain uses TRBV19 and TRBJ2-1; D is perhaps TRBD2 (5 bases). This CDR3 has 19 amino acids. The V and J ends lost 7 bases and 0 bases respectively, with 25 bases between them. Germline loops: CDR1 LNHDA, CDR2 SQIVND (reference sequence).

This clonotype came up a few times. This sequence joins TRBV19 and TRBJ2-4, with a possible D match to TRBD2 (5 bases). This CDR3 has 14 amino acids. From germline, CDR1 is LNHDA and CDR2 SQIVND (reference sequence). V was pared by 5 bases and J by 5 bases, with 13 bases between. The CDR3 is CASSYPGLQNIQYF. The CDR3 DNA is TGTGCCAGTAGTTACCCGGGGTTACAAAACATTCAGTACTTC.

About this clonotype itself: As the CDR3 is not closed by the conserved phenylalanine or tryptophan, this likely results from a read error. The chain combines TRBV27 with TRBJ2-7; 8 bases map to TRBD1. CDR1 is MNHEY and CDR2 is SMNVEV in the germline V gene (reference sequence). CDR3 length: 14 residues. J lost 1 base, V lost 4 bases, and 3 bases had no gene match. CDR3 coding DNA: TGTGCCAGCAGTTCAAGACAGGGGTCCTACGAGCAGTACCTC. This translates into CASSSRQGSYEQYL.

The chain joins TRBV4-1 to TRBJ2-3; TRBD1 aligns across 9 bases. The V and J ends lost 2 bases and 8 bases, in that order; junction bases with no gene match: 5. From germline, CDR1 is MGHRA and CDR2 YSYEKL. The CDR3 length is 14 residues. The DNA for the CDR3 is TGCGCCAGCAGCCAAACAGGGGGCGCAGGTACGCAGTATTTT. It encodes CASSQTGGAGTQYF.

The CDR3 DNA follows: TGTGCCAGCACCCCTTCGACAGGGCTTTACGAGCAGTACTTC. Its protein is CASTPSTGLYEQYF. The V call is TRBV7-8, the J call TRBJ2-7; 7 bases agree with TRBD1. The V segment lost 7 bases and the J segment 4 bases; nucleotides outside the gene matches: 10. The germline V gene encodes CDR1 SGHVS and CDR2 FQNEAQ. This CDR3 is 14 amino acids long.

The chain has TRBV19 and TRBJ2-1; 10 bases line up with TRBD2. TRBJ2-7 matches the DNA end more closely, so the J call is doubtful. CDR3 size: 16 residues. Germline CDR1 is LNHDA and CDR2 is SQIVND (reference sequence). The DNA of the CDR3 is TGTGCCAGTAGTATCCTTCCCGCCAGCGGGAGGGCCGCGCAGTACTTC. The encoded protein is CASSILPASGRAAQYF.

The V call is TRBV15, the J call TRBJ2-5; 11 bases fit TRBD2. Losses at the gene ends were 7 bases for V and 5 bases for J; bases not matched to a gene: 21. Germline CDR1 is LNHNV and CDR2 is YYDKDF (reference sequence). The CDR3 is 19 residues long. CDR3 protein: CATKTGASGRIGTRETQYF. The CDR3 DNA reads as TGTGCCACCAAGACCGGGGCTAGCGGGAGGATTGGGACCAGGGAGACCCAGTACTTC.

The chain carries TRBV29-1 and TRBJ2-6; D is undetermined. The CDR3 length is 13 residues. The V end was cut by 6 bases, the J end by 4 bases, with 10 bases between. The germline V gene has CDR1 SQVTM and CDR2 ANQGSEA. CDR3 protein: CSVPFPGANVLTF. The CDR3, as DNA: TGCAGCGTCCCGTTCCCCGGGGCCAACGTCCTGACTTTC.

The chain is built from TRBV29-1 and TRBJ2-7, with D unresolved. Germline V gene data show CDR1 as SQVTM and CDR2 as ANQGSEA. The CDR3 extends over 15 amino acids. V shed 8 bases and J shed 3 bases, with 23 bases lying between them. The CDR3 region has the DNA TGCAGCATCCCCCGGTTAGGGATCCTTTTCTACGAGCAGTACGTC. This translates into CSIPRLGILFYEQYV.

The chain combines TRBV11-2 with TRBJ1-2, with 12 nucleotides matching TRBD1. Trimming removed 1 base from V and 12 bases from J; junction bases left unmatched: 3. Germline lookup yields CDR1 SGHAT and CDR2 FQNNGV. There are 13 residues in the CDR3. CDR3 sequence (DNA): TGTGCCAGCAGCTTAGGGGACAGGGGGCTTAACACCTTC. Translating gives CASSLGDRGLNTF.

The chain uses TRBV29-1 and TRBJ2-7; D possibly corresponds to TRBD1 (7 bases). Germline CDR1 reads SQVTM; CDR2 reads ANQGSEA. The CDR3 length is 13 residues. V was shortened by 4 bases and J by 0 bases, with 10 bases between the two germline ends. The CDR3 spells CSVGRGLSYEQYF. The DNA of the CDR3 is TGCAGCGTTGGGAGGGGGCTCTCCTACGAGCAGTACTTC.

The J gene is TRBJ2-1, the V gene TRBV12-3 or TRBV12-4, with a weak D call TRBD1 (6 bases). CDR3 length equals 15 residues. With 3 bases removed from V and 4 bases from J, the gap between germline ends came to 13 bases. The CDR3 region has the DNA TGTGCCAGCAGTTTGAGGCAGGGGCCATACAATGAGCAGTTCTTC. Its protein is CASSLRQGPYNEQFF.

This clonotype was picked up a small number of times. V usage is TRBV5-5 and J usage is TRBJ2-5; D may be TRBD1 (6 bases). The germline CDR1 and CDR2 sequences are SGHKS and YYEKEE (reference sequence). Trimming cost V 4 bases and J 5 bases, with 15 bases left between them. This CDR3 contains 14 residues. In DNA form, the CDR3 reads TGTGCCAGCAGCCCCGGGGCCCAGGGGGAGACCCAGTACTTC. It is translated as CASSPGAQGETQYF.

This clonotype was seen a few times. The J gene is TRBJ1-1, the V gene TRBV6-2 or TRBV6-3; no definite D call. The CDR3 runs to 15 residues. The germline CDR1 and CDR2 sequences are MNHEY and SVGEGT. Trimming took 2 bases from V and 0 from J, leaving 10 bases between them. The CDR3 reads CASSYRRNLNTEAFF. The DNA for the CDR3 is TGTGCCAGCAGTTACAGGAGGAACCTGAACACTGAAGCTTTCTTT.

The CDR3 nucleotides read TGTGCCAGCAGCCTCCTGGCGAACCACGAGCAGTACTTC. It yields the protein CASSLLANHEQYF. The gene calls are TRBV11-2 and TRBJ2-7; D gene unclear. This CDR3 has 13 residues. V dropped 5 bases and J dropped 5 bases, with 13 bases sitting between them. Germline loops: CDR1 SGHAT, CDR2 FQNNGV. The variable domain in full, completed from reference TRBV11-2 and TRBJ2-7, reads EAGVAQSPRYKIIEKRQSVAFWCNPISGHATLYWYQQILGQGPKLLIQFQNNGVVDDSQLPKDRFSAERLKGVDSTLKIQPAKLEDSAVYLCASSLLANHEQYFGPGTRLTVT.

The DNA of the CDR3 is TGCGCCAGCAGCTTGGCCCAGGGGAAAGGAGAGCTGTTTTTT. Translating it yields CASSLAQGKGELFF. The chain employs TRBV5-1 and TRBJ2-2; a possible D gene is TRBD1 (6 bases). V was shortened by 0 bases and J by 11 bases, with 14 bases between the two germline ends. This CDR3 is built from 14 residues. Germline V gene lookup returns CDR1 SGHRS and CDR2 YFSETQ. The full variable domain, its missing parts supplied by reference TRBV5-1 and TRBJ2-2, is KAGVTQTPRYLIKTRGQQVTLSCSPISGHRSVSWYQQTPGQGLQFLFEYFSETQRNKGNFPGRFSGRQFSNSRSEMNVSTLELGDSALYLCASSLAQGKGELFFGEGSRLTVL.

This chain connects TRBV20-1 to TRBJ1-5, with TRBD1 matching over 7 bases. After removal of 4 bases from V and 7 bases from J, the junction contained 13 bases not matched to a gene. The length of the CDR3 is 15 residues. CDR1 is DFQATT, CDR2 SNEGSKA, per germline (reference sequence). CDR3 loop: CSAIPSVTGQQPQHF. Here the CDR3 DNA reads TGCAGTGCTATCCCCTCCGTGACAGGGCAGCAGCCCCAGCATTTT.

The rearrangement uses TRBV20-1 and TRBJ2-5; D not certain. CDR3 length: 14 amino acids. V lost 3 bases and J 1 base, leaving 12 bases between the germline ends. Germline CDR1 and CDR2: DFQATT and SNEGSKA (reference sequence). The CDR3 nucleotides read TGCAGTGCTAGTCCAGCCTGGGTCCAAGAGACCCAGTACTTC. As protein: CSASPAWVQETQYF.

This chain uses TRBV19 with TRBJ1-1, with 10 bases fitting TRBD1. Germline V lookup: CDR1 LNHDA, CDR2 SQIVND (reference sequence). V gave up 9 bases and J gave up 4 bases; unmatched junction bases: 2. The CDR3 runs 12 residues. CDR3 bases: TGTGCCAGCCGGACAGGGGGCACTGAAGCTTTCTTT. Translated: CASRTGGTEAFF. Together with reference TRBV19 and TRBJ1-1, the CDR3 gives the full variable domain: DGGITQSPKYLFRKEGQNVTLSCEQNLNHDAMYWYRQDPGQGLRLIYYSQIVNDFQKGDIAEGYSVSREKKESFPLTVTSAQKNPTAFYLCASRTGGTEAFFGQGTRLTVV.

As DNA, the CDR3 is TGTGCCAGCAGCCAGATTCCCACAGGGGGCGAGGAGCAGTTCTTC. Translation gives CASSQIPTGGEEQFF. This chain joins TRBV3-1 and TRBJ2-1; 9 bases align to TRBD1. The CDR3 covers 15 residues. Germline-derived CDR1 and CDR2 are LGHDT and YNNKEL (reference sequence). V shed 3 bases, J shed 10 bases, and the junction held 10 bases outside the gene matches.

V is TRBV10-3 and J is TRBJ2-3; TRBD2 matches at 7 bases. Germline V gives CDR1 ENHRY, CDR2 SYGVKD. Unmatched junction bases numbered 2, after V lost 4 bases and J lost 1 base. The CDR3 has 14 amino acids. This CDR3 is CAISVSGGTDTQYF. The CDR3 DNA sequence: TGTGCCATCAGTGTAAGCGGGGGCACAGATACGCAGTATTTT.

This rearrangement joins TRBV6-5 to TRBJ1-1; D is unclear. Germline lookup yields CDR1 MNHEY and CDR2 SVGAGI. Deletions cut 2 bases from V and 0 bases from J, with 7 bases between. This CDR3 is built from 14 residues. The CDR3 here is CASSYDRVNTEAFF. In nucleotides, the CDR3 is TGTGCCAGCAGTTACGACCGTGTGAACACTGAAGCTTTCTTT.